This T cell receptor beta chain appears in the sequencing data of a study of T cells in Graves' hyperthyroidism and ophthalmopathy. The definition of stable Graves' hyperthyroidism was no ophthalmopathy progression within 18 months. The study based diagnoses on clinical symptoms, serum thyroxine and TRAb, thyroid ultrasound and orbital computed tomography. The CDR3 sequence is 14 residues long. Germline-derived CDR1 and CDR2 are SGDLS and YYNGEE. The ends were cut back, 0 bases at V and 4 bases at J, with 11 bases in the middle. Using RNA transcripts as the source, TCR beta CDR3 regions were amplified. A first-round RT-PCR of the TCR CDR3 used the HTBI primer set. One entry per CDR3 protein results from TCRdb running MiXCR on the multiplex PCR reads. Among about 360,000 distinct CDR3 sequences listed, more than 20% were seen once. Study-wide findings and caveats: Expanded thyroid clonotypes (above 0.001) were mostly also found in blood.

This clonotype was picked up a small number of times. Its antigen is not identified. Sequencing input: blood. The genes are TRBV9 and TRBJ2-7; D call uncertain. This clonotype was sampled from a man aged 50-59 years with Graves' hyperthyroidism. DNA of the CDR3: TGTGCCAGCAGCGTAGTAGGGCCTTTTTACGAGCAGTACTTC. Translating it yields CASSVVGPFYEQYF.